These 5 T cell receptor beta chains share one sample of origin, sequenced in a study of blood T cells in healthy people across ages. Combining a sample-barcoded 5' primer with a J-beta primer mix, a second PCR ran for about 6 to 11 cycles. TCRdb re-analysed the 5' RACE reads in MiXCR, keeping a single row per CDR3 protein. The sample holds about 680,000 distinct CDR3 sequences; 45% to 50% are singletons and the top ten take around 32%. Sequenced: blood. Source of these receptors: a woman aged 55 to 70 in good health.

The chain recombines TRBV6-2 or TRBV6-3 with TRBJ2-7; TRBD2 matches at 13 bases. V trimming: 5 bases; J trimming: 3 bases; junction bases outside the gene matches: 7. Germline loops: CDR1 MNHEY, CDR2 SVGEGT. The CDR3 consists of 16 residues. The CDR3 loop reads CASSPARLAGGYEQYF. CDR3 bases: TGTGCCAGCAGTCCCGCCCGACTAGCGGGAGGCTACGAGCAGTACTTC.

This clonotype has more than one count but fewer than ten. The chain carries TRBV28 and TRBJ2-7; 7 bases map to TRBD1. Germline lookup yields CDR1 MDHEN and CDR2 SYDVKM. J gave up 0 bases and V 2 bases, and 4 bases lay outside the gene matches. The CDR3 loop spans 15 amino acids. The CDR3, as DNA: TGTGCCAGCAGTTTAAGGGGGCCGCTCTCCTACGAGCAGTACTTC. It is translated as CASSLRGPLSYEQYF. Supplemented by reference TRBV28 and TRBJ2-7, the full variable domain reads DVKVTQSSRYLVKRTGEKVFLECVQDMDHENMFWYRQDPGLGLRLIYFSYDVKMKEKGDIPEGYSVSREKKERFSLILESASTNQTSMYLCASSLRGPLSYEQYFGPGTRLTVT.

This clonotype appeared a few times. CDR3 sequence reads: CASTLELSSYEQYF. The DNA for the CDR3 is TGTGCCAGCACCCTAGAGCTAAGCTCCTACGAGCAGTACTTC. The J gene is TRBJ2-7, the V gene TRBV12-3 or TRBV12-4; no clear D gene. Trimming took 7 bases from V and 0 from J, leaving 13 bases between them. The CDR3 covers 14 residues.

This clonotype has a handful of counts. J is TRBJ2-7 and V is TRBV20-1; 12 bases are shared with TRBD2. Germline V lookup: CDR1 DFQATT, CDR2 SNEGSKA (reference sequence). This CDR3 is 14 amino acids long. The V gene end was trimmed by 3 bases and the J gene end by 4 bases; junction bases not matched to a gene: 4. CDR3 loop: CSARGTSGYYEQYF. CDR3 nucleotides: TGCAGTGCTAGGGGGACTAGCGGGTATTACGAGCAGTACTTC.

This clonotype was seen ten or more times. The V gene is TRBV7-2, the J gene TRBJ1-5, with TRBD1 matching 8 bases. V lost 3 bases to trimming and J lost 6 bases; unmatched junction nucleotides: 1. The length of the CDR3 is 13 residues. Looked up from germline, CDR1 is SGHTA and CDR2 is FQGNSA. This CDR3 reads CASSFTGGQPQHF. Written as DNA, the CDR3 is TGTGCCAGCAGCTTTACAGGGGGTCAGCCCCAGCATTTT.